Listed below are T cell receptor beta chains from one sample, sequenced in a study of cytomegalovirus exposure and HLA in healthy donors. The protocol was immunoSEQ multiplex PCR, while the TCRdb copy is restricted to in-frame clones and leaves out a portion. The table has around 100,000 clones, around 70% seen once. The sequenced material came from PBMCs. The receptors were gathered from a man aged 30-40 years in good health and CMV-seropositive. Both conserved end residues are part of each CDR3. The D gene is left open where the match is weak. Size is omitted from some rows. Given values are once, few, many or a class for expanded clones.

D gene,J gene,V gene,clone size,CDR3 DNA,CDR3 protein
TRBD1,TRBJ1-1,TRBV5-1,.,TGCGCCAGCAGCACGGACAGGGCCACTGAAGCTTTCTTT,CASSTDRATEAFF
.,TRBJ1-1,TRBV11-2,few,TGTGCCAGCAGCCTAGGCCCAGCGGGGGGTGAAGCTTTCTTT,CASSLGPAGGEAFF
.,TRBJ1-1,TRBV5-1,.,TGCGCCAGCAGCCCCCCCCCGCGGCAGGGAGGGGGGAACACTGAAGCTTTCTTT,CASSPPPRQGGGNTEAFF
.,TRBJ2-2,TRBV5-4,.,TGTGCCAGCAGCCAGGATATCAGACGCAGAGACACCGGGGAGCTGTTTTTT,CASSQDIRRRDTGELFF
.,TRBJ1-3,TRBV10-3,.,TGTGCCATCAGTGAGTCGAAAGGGGTGGGAAACACCATATATTTT,CAISESKGVGNTIYF
.,TRBJ2-3,TRBV10-3,once,TGTGCCATCAGTGAGTCTGCGGGAAACACAGATACGCAGTATTTT,CAISESAGNTDTQYF
.,TRBJ2-3,TRBV5-4,.,TGTGCCAGCAGCTTGGAAGCACTCCGCACAGATACGCAGTATTTT,CASSLEALRTDTQYF
TRBD1,TRBJ1-2,TRBV29-1,.,TGCAGCGTTGCAAAGACAGGGGTTTATGGCTACACCTTC,CSVAKTGVYGYTF
.,TRBJ1-5,TRBV7-2,few,TGTGCCAGCAGCTTATCCCCTTACAGGGTAGGGGGTCAGCCCCAGCATTTT,CASSLSPYRVGGQPQHF
.,TRBJ1-4,TRBV7-9,few,TGTGCCAGCAGCTTAGGAGCGGAGGGGAGGGAAAAACTGTTTTTT,CASSLGAEGREKLFF
TRBD1,TRBJ1-1,TRBV27,.,TGTGCCAGCAGGACGGAGCGGACAGGCTTCGATGAAGCTTTCTTT,CASRTERTGFDEAFF
.,TRBJ1-1,TRBV4-1,.,TGCGCCAGCAGCCTAAACGGAGGACTGAACACTGAAGCTTTCTTT,CASSLNGGLNTEAFF
.,TRBJ1-1,TRBV5-6,few,TGTGCCAGCAGCTTGGTGGACAGCAAGAACACTGAAGCTTTCTTT,CASSLVDSKNTEAFF
.,TRBJ2-5,TRBV28,.,TGTGCCAGCAGTTTGGGAGCCCAAGAGACCCAGTACTTC,CASSLGAQETQYF
.,TRBJ1-6,TRBV7-3,.,TGTGCCAGCAGCCCCCCTCCGGGACACAATTCACCCCTCCACTTT,CASSPPPGHNSPLHF
TRBD2,TRBJ2-1,TRBV11-3,.,TGTGCCAGCAGCCGGAGCGGGGACAATGAGCAGTTCTTC,CASSRSGDNEQFF
.,TRBJ2-5,TRBV10-3,.,TGTGCCATCAGTGAGTCGACTCGCGGGGAGACCCAGTACTTC,CAISESTRGETQYF
.,TRBJ1-4,TRBV6-1,once,TGTGCCAGCAGTGCTAACAGAGCTGGGGAAAAACTGTTTTTT,CASSANRAGEKLFF
.,TRBJ2-5,TRBV9,few,TGTGCCAGCAGCGCCCTCCCCAGGGTCGGAGAGACCCAGTACTTC,CASSALPRVGETQYF
.,TRBJ1-1,TRBV27,.,TGTGCCACCGAGACGGGCACTGAAGCTTTCTTT,CATETGTEAFF
TRBD1,TRBJ1-4,TRBV5-1,.,TGCGCCAGCAGCTTGGTCGCCGGGACAGGGGGCGGTGAAAAACTGTTTTTT,CASSLVAGTGGGEKLFF
.,TRBJ1-1,TRBV6-6,few,TGTGCCAGCGGCCGAAGAGACATAAGATTGAACACTGAAGCTTTCTTT,CASGRRDIRLNTEAFF
.,TRBJ2-3,TRBV7-9,.,TGTGCCAGCAGCTTTCATAGCGGCACAGATACGCAGTATTTT,CASSFHSGTDTQYF
.,TRBJ2-5,TRBV7-9,few,TGTGCCAGCAGCTTAGCGGGAGGAGAGACCCAGTACTTC,CASSLAGGETQYF
.,TRBJ1-5,TRBV27,.,TGTGCCAGCAGTTCTCGGGATAATCAGCCCCAGCATTTT,CASSSRDNQPQHF
.,TRBJ2-3,TRBV14,.,TGTGCCAGCAGCCAAGAGCACAGGGTGATGCCCACAGATACGCAGTATTTT,CASSQEHRVMPTDTQYF
.,TRBJ2-5,TRBV11-3,few,TGTGCCAGCAGCTTAGGCAGGGCCCAAGAGACCCAGTACTTC,CASSLGRAQETQYF
.,TRBJ1-4,TRBV6-5,few,TGTGCCAGCAGTTACTCCAAGGGGACTAATGAAAAACTGTTTTTT,CASSYSKGTNEKLFF
.,TRBJ1-5,TRBV20-1,.,TGCAGTGCTAGTGAGGGCCTGAGGGAGCATTTT,CSASEGLREHF
TRBD1,TRBJ1-1,TRBV7-3,.,TGTGCCAGCAGCAGGGACAGGGACACTGAAGCTTTCTTT,CASSRDRDTEAFF
TRBD2,TRBJ2-3,TRBV29-1,few,TGCAGCGTTGAAGGGTCTAGCGGGAGGGCCGTCACAGATACGCAGTATTTT,CSVEGSSGRAVTDTQYF
.,TRBJ1-1,TRBV19,few,TGTGCCAGTAGGGAGACAGGCATGAACACTGAAGCTTTCTTT,CASRETGMNTEAFF
TRBD2,TRBJ2-2,TRBV27,.,TGTGCCAGCAGTTGGGGCGGGAGAGCCGGGGAGCTGTTTTTT,CASSWGGRAGELFF
TRBD1,TRBJ2-7,TRBV5-6,.,TGTGCCAGCAGGTGGGGACAGGGTGCCTACGAGCAGTACTTC,CASRWGQGAYEQYF
.,TRBJ2-5,TRBV6-6,.,TGTGCCAGCAAACAGGGCCTACGTGAGCAGTACTTC,CASKQGLREQYF
.,TRBJ2-5,TRBV27,.,TGTGCCAGCAGTTTATCGGGAGGAGAGACCCAGTACTTC,CASSLSGGETQYF
TRBD1,TRBJ2-2,TRBV27,few,TGTGCCAGCAGTGCACCGGGACAGGGCACCGGGGAGCTGTTTTTT,CASSAPGQGTGELFF
TRBD1,TRBJ1-2,TRBV25-1,few,TGTGCCAGCAGTGATAGGGGGACAGGCTATGGCTACACCTTC,CASSDRGTGYGYTF
.,TRBJ2-5,TRBV29-1,.,TGCAGCGTCGAACCAGGGGCGGTAGGAGAGACCCAGTACTTC,CSVEPGAVGETQYF
TRBD2,TRBJ2-5,TRBV5-8,once,TGTGCCAGCAGCCCGCGGGTAGCGGGAGATCAAGAGACCCAGTACTTC,CASSPRVAGDQETQYF
TRBD1,TRBJ1-2,TRBV4-2,.,TGTGCCAGCAGCCCTGAGACAGGGCCCCACTATGGCTACACCTTC,CASSPETGPHYGYTF
.,TRBJ1-2,TRBV5-4,.,TGTGCCAGCAGCTTGTTCGTGGCAGGGGATAGGGGCTACACCTTC,CASSLFVAGDRGYTF
TRBD1,TRBJ2-2,TRBV9,few,TGTGCCAGCAGCGCACGACAGGGCAACGGGGAGCTGTTTTTT,CASSARQGNGELFF
TRBD1,TRBJ1-1,TRBV29-1,.,TGCAGCACTTGTGAGGGGGCTGCCACTGAAGCTTTCTTT,CSTCEGAATEAFF
.,TRBJ2-3,TRBV30,.,TGTGCCTGGAGTGCGGGACTTTACACAGATACGCAGTATTTT,CAWSAGLYTDTQYF
.,TRBJ1-1,TRBV2,.,TGTGCCAGCAGGCAGGGGTTAATGAACACTGAAGCTTTCTTT,CASRQGLMNTEAFF